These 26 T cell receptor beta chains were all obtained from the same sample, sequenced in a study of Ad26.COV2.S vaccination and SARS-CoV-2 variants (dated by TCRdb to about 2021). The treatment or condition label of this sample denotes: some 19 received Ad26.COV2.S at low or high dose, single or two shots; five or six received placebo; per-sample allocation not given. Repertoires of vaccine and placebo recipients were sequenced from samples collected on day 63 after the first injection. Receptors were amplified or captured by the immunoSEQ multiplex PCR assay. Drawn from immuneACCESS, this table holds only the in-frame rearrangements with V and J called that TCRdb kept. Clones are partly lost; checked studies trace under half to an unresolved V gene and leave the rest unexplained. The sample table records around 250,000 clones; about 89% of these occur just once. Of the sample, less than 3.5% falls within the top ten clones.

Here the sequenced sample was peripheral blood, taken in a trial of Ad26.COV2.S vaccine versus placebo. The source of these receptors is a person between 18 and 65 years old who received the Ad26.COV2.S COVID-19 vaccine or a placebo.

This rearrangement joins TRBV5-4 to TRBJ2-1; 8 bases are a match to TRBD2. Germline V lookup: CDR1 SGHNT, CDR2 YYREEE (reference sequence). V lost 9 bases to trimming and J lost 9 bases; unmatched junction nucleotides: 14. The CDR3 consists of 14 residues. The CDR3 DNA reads TGTGCCACCCAAGCGGGGGTCAAAGTGCGTGAGCAGTTCTTC. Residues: CATQAGVKVREQFF.

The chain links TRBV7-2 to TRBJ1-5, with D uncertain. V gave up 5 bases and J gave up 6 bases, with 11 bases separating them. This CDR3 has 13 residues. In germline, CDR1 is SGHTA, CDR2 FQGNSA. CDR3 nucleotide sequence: TGTGCCAGCAGCACCGGTCCCGGTCAGCCCCAGCATTTT. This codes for CASSTGPGQPQHF.

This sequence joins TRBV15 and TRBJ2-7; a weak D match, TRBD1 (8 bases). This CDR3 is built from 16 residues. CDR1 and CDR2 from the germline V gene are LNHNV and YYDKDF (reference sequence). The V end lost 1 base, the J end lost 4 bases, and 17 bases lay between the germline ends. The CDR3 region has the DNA TGTGCCACCAGCAGAGTCCTAACAGGGGGGGGATACGAGCAGTACTTC. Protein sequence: CATSRVLTGGGYEQYF.

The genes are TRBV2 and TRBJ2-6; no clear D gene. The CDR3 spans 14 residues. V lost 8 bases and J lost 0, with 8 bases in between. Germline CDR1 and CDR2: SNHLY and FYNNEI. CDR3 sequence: CASGVLSGANVLTF. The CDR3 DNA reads TGTGCCAGCGGAGTCCTCTCTGGGGCCAACGTCCTGACTTTC.

The CDR3 nucleotides are TGCGCCAGCAGCTCCGATCTGAACACTGAAGCTTTCTTT. Translation gives CASSSDLNTEAFF. The chain joins TRBV5-1 to TRBJ1-1; D not resolved. Per germline, CDR1 SGHRS and CDR2 YFSETQ. CDR3 length: 13 amino acids. Trimming shortened V by 3 bases and J by 0 bases, and 6 bases separated the two germline ends.

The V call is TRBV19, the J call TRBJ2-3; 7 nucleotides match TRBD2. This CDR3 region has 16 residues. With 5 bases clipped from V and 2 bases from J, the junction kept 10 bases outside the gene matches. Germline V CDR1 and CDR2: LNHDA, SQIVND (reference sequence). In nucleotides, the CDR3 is TGTGCCAGTAGTTCCGGGGAGGGACTTCACACAGATACGCAGTATTTT. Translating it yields CASSSGEGLHTDTQYF.

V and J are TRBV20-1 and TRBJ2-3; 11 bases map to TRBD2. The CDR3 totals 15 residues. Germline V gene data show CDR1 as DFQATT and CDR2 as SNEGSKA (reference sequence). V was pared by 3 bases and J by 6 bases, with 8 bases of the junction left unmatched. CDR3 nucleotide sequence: TGCAGTGCTAGTAGCGCCACTAGCGGGGGTGATACGCAGTATTTT. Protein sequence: CSASSATSGGDTQYF.

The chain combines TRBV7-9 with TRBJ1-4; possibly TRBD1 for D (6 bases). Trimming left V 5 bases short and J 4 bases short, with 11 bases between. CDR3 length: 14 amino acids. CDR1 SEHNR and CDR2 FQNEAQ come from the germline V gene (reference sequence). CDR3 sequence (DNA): TGTGCCAGCAGCCTCGGACAGAATAATGAAAAACTGTTTTTT. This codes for CASSLGQNNEKLFF.

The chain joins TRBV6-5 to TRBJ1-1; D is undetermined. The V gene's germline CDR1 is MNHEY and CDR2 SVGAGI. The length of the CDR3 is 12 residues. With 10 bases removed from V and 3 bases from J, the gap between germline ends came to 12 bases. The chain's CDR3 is CATQKEDTEAFF. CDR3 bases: TGTGCCACTCAGAAGGAGGACACTGAAGCTTTCTTT.

The DNA for the CDR3 is TGTGCCAGCAGGGGACCCTATGGGTCCGGGGAGCTGTTTTTT. Translated: CASRGPYGSGELFF. V and J are TRBV2 and TRBJ2-2, with D possibly called TRBD1 or TRBD2 (5 bases each). The germline V gene has CDR1 SNHLY and CDR2 FYNNEI. With 6 bases removed from V and 6 bases from J, the gap between germline ends came to 14 bases. The CDR3 is made up of 14 amino acids.

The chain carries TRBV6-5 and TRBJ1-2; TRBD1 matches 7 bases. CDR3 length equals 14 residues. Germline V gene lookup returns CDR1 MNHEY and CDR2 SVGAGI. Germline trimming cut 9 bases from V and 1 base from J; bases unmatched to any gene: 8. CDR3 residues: CARKKDRYNYGYTF. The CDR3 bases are TGTGCCAGAAAAAAGGACAGGTATAACTATGGCTACACCTTC.

The CDR3 DNA sequence: TGTGCCACCTCGGGGTGGGGAACCTCTGGAAACACCATATATTTT. Its protein is CATSGWGTSGNTIYF. The chain is built from TRBV28 and TRBJ1-3; no firm D call. The CDR3 runs 15 residues. Between the trimmed V and J ends, which lost 10 bases and 0 bases, there was a span of 16 bases. Germline CDR1 MDHEN, CDR2 SYDVKM.

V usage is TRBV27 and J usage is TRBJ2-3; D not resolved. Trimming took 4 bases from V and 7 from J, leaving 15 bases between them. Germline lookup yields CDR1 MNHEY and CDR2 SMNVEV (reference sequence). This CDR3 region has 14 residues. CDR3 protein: CASSSDELGYTQYF. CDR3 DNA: TGTGCCAGCAGTTCAGACGAACTTGGCTATACGCAGTATTTT.

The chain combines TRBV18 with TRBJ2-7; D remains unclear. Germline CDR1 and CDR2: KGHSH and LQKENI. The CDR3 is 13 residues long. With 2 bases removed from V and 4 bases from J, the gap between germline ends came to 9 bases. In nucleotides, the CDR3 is TGTGCCAGCTCACCAGCGGCGGCTTACGAGCAGTACTTC. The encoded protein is CASSPAAAYEQYF.

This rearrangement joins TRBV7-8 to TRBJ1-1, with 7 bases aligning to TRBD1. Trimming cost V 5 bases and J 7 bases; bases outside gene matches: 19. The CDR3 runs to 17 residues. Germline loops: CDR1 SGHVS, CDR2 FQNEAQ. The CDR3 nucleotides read TGTGCCAGCAGCCTACCCCCCTGGGACAGAAAGGTGAATGAAGCTTTCTTT. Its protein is CASSLPPWDRKVNEAFF.

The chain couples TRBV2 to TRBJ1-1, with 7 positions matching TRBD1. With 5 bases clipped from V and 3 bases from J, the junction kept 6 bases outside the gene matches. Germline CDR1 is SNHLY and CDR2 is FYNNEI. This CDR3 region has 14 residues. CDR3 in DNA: TGTGCCAGCAGTTGGGCAGGGGGTGACACTGAAGCTTTCTTT. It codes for CASSWAGGDTEAFF.

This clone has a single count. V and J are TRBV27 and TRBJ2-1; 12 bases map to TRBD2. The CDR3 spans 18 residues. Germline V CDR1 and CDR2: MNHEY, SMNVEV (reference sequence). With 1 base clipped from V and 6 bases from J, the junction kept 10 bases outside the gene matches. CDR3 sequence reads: CASSLFPPSGRVVNEQFF. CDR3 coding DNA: TGTGCCAGCAGTTTATTCCCCCCTAGCGGGAGGGTCGTCAATGAGCAGTTCTTC.

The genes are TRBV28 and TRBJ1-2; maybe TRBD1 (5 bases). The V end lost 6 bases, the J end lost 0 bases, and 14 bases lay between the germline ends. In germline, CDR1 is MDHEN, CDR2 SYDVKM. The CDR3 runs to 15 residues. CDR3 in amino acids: CASREGPGANYGYTF. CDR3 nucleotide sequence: TGTGCCAGCAGAGAAGGACCGGGGGCTAACTATGGCTACACCTTC.

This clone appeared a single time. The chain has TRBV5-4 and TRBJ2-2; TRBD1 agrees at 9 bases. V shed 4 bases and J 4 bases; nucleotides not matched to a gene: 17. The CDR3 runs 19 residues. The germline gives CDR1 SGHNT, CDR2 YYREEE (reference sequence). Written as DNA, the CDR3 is TGTGCCAGCAGCGGTCAACCGGGAACCGGGACAGGGACCACCGGGGAGCTGTTTTTT. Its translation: CASSGQPGTGTGTTGELFF.

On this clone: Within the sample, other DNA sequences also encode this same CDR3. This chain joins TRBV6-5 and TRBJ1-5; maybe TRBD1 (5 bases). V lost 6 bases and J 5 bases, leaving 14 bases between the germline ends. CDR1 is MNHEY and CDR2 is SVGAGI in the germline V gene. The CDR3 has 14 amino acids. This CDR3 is CASRISRVYQPQHF. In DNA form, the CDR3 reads TGTGCCAGCAGGATTAGCAGGGTATATCAGCCCCAGCATTTT.

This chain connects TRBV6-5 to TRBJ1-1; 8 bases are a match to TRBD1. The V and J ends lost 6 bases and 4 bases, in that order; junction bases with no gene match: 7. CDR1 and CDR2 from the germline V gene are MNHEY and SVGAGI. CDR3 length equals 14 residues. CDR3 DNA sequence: TGTGCCAGCAGGTATACAGGGGGGGGCACTGAAGCTTTCTTT. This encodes CASRYTGGGTEAFF.

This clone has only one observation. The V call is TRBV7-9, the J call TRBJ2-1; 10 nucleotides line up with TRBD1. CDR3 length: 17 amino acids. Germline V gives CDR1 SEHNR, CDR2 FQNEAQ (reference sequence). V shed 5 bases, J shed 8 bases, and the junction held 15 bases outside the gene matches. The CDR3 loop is CASSPHLGQGEMHEQFF. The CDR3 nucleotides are TGTGCCAGCAGCCCCCACCTCGGACAGGGGGAAATGCATGAGCAGTTCTTC. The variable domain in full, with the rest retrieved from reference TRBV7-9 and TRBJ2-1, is DTGVSQNPRHKITKRGQNVTFRCDPISEHNRLYWYRQTLGQGPEFLTYFQNEAQLEKSRLLSDRFSAERPKGSFSTLEIQRTEQGDSAMYLCASSPHLGQGEMHEQFFGPGTRLTVL.

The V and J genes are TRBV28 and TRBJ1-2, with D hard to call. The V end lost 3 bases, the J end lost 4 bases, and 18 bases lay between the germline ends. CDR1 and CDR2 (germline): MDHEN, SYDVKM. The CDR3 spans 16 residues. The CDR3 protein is CASSFGYRTRIYGYTF. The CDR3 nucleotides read TGTGCCAGCAGTTTCGGTTATAGGACCAGAATCTATGGCTACACCTTC.

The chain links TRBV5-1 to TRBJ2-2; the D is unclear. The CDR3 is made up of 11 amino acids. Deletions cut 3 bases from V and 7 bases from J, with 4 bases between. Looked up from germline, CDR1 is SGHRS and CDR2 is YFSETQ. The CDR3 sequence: CASSSNGELFF. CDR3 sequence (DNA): TGCGCCAGCAGCTCCAACGGGGAGCTGTTTTTT.

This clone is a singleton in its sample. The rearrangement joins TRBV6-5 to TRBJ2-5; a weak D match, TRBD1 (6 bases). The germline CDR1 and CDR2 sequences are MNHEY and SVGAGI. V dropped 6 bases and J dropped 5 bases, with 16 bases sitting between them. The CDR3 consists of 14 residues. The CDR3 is CASRLDSPRETQYF. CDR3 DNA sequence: TGTGCCAGCAGACTGGACAGCCCCAGGGAGACCCAGTACTTC.

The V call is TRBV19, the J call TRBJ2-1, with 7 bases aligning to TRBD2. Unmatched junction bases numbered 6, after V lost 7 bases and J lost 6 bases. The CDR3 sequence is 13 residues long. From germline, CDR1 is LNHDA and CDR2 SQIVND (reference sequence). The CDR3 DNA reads TGTGCCAGTAAAGCGGGATGGCTCAATGAGCAGTTCTTC. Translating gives CASKAGWLNEQFF. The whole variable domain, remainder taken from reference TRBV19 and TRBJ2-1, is DGGITQSPKYLFRKEGQNVTLSCEQNLNHDAMYWYRQDPGQGLRLIYYSQIVNDFQKGDIAEGYSVSREKKESFPLTVTSAQKNPTAFYLCASKAGWLNEQFFGPGTRLTVL.